A single sample gave rise to the 23 T cell receptor beta chains below, sequenced in a study of blood T cell repertoires in COVID-19. Clones were read by immunoSEQ multiplex PCR, and TCRdb kept only the in-frame ones, dropping some. The sample carries 430,000 or so clones, roughly 90% recorded once. Source material: PBMCs or T cells enriched from blood (not recorded which). Receptors were obtained from a young woman who had been exposed to COVID-19.

The rearrangement uses TRBV5-1 and TRBJ2-2; 8 bases agree with TRBD1. The CDR3 consists of 15 residues. Germline V gene sequence: CDR1 SGHRS, CDR2 YFSETQ. Trimming cost V 4 bases and J 7 bases; bases outside gene matches: 9. CDR3 region: CASSGSQGAGGELFF. DNA for the CDR3: TGCGCCAGCAGCGGCTCCCAGGGGGCAGGCGGGGAGCTGTTTTTT.

This clone has at least ten counts. The chain carries TRBV28 and TRBJ2-5; TRBD2 might be the D (6 bases). The CDR3 consists of 13 residues. Germline CDR1 and CDR2: MDHEN and SYDVKM. V lost 6 bases and J lost 7, with 15 bases in between. The CDR3 region has the DNA TGTGCCAGCAGAAGTACCGGGGGTGGGACCCAGTACTTC. Its translation: CASRSTGGGTQYF.

The V gene is TRBV9, the J gene TRBJ1-1; the match to TRBD1 covers 9 bases. This CDR3 has 16 amino acids. Trimming took 4 bases from V and 0 from J; bases not matched to a gene: 7. Germline V gene data show CDR1 as SGDLS and CDR2 as YYNGEE. In DNA, the CDR3 is TGTGCCAGCAGCCCAGGACAGGGGCGGATGAACACTGAAGCTTTCTTT. As protein: CASSPGQGRMNTEAFF.

The rearrangement links TRBV11-1 to TRBJ2-1, with 9 bases identical to TRBD1. Trimming at V came to 5 bases and at J to 7 bases, leaving 9 bases not matched to a gene. The germline V gene encodes CDR1 SGHAT and CDR2 FQDESV (reference sequence). The CDR3 extends over 15 amino acids. In DNA form, the CDR3 reads TGTGCCAGCAGCCGCCGGGACAGGGTCAAGAATGAGCAGTTCTTC. This gives the protein CASSRRDRVKNEQFF.

This clone has at least ten counts. The chain couples TRBV14 to TRBJ2-7; D is ambiguous. Deletions cut 1 base from V and 2 bases from J, with 9 bases between. Germline V lookup: CDR1 SGHDN, CDR2 FVKESK. The CDR3 totals 14 residues. As DNA, the CDR3 is TGTGCCAGCAGCCAAGGACTTCCCCCCTACGAGCAGTACTTC. It is translated as CASSQGLPPYEQYF.

The chain couples TRBV7-2 to TRBJ2-7; maybe TRBD1 (7 bases). V was clipped by 5 bases and J by 3 bases, with 20 bases between them. The CDR3 length is 16 residues. Germline V gene data show CDR1 as SGHTA and CDR2 as FQGNSA. This CDR3 reads CASSPRGAYSVYEQYF. In DNA form, the CDR3 reads TGTGCCAGCAGCCCCAGGGGGGCGTATTCTGTCTACGAGCAGTACTTC.

The J gene is TRBJ2-5, the V gene TRBV19; 7 bases match TRBD1. Germline values: CDR1 LNHDA, CDR2 SQIVND (reference sequence). The CDR3 length is 15 residues. The junction had 8 bases not matched to a gene; V was cut back by 2 bases and J by 5 bases. CDR3 sequence reads: CASSIRDSPEETQYF. CDR3 nucleotide sequence: TGTGCCAGTAGTATACGGGACAGCCCGGAGGAGACCCAGTACTTC. The full variable domain, rest sourced from reference TRBV19 and TRBJ2-5, is DGGITQSPKYLFRKEGQNVTLSCEQNLNHDAMYWYRQDPGQGLRLIYYSQIVNDFQKGDIAEGYSVSREKKESFPLTVTSAQKNPTAFYLCASSIRDSPEETQYFGPGTRLLVL.

V gene TRBV4-3 combines with J gene TRBJ2-7, with 10 bases lining up with TRBD1. The CDR3 is 15 residues long. Germline CDR1 is LGHNA and CDR2 is YSLEER. V gave up 2 bases and J gave up 5 bases; unmatched junction bases: 6. As DNA, the CDR3 is TGCGCCAGCAGCCAATCCGGGACAGGGGAAAACGAGCAGTACTTC. Residues: CASSQSGTGENEQYF.

The chain joins TRBV28 to TRBJ1-4; 8 nucleotides align to TRBD1. The CDR3 sequence is 14 residues long. Trimming took 5 bases from V and 8 from J; bases not matched to a gene: 7. CDR1 is MDHEN, CDR2 SYDVKM, per germline. CDR3 nucleotide sequence: TGTGCCAGCAGTCAGACAGGGGAAGAGGAAAAACTGTTTTTT. It codes for CASSQTGEEEKLFF. Filled out from reference TRBV28 and TRBJ1-4, the complete variable domain reads DVKVTQSSRYLVKRTGEKVFLECVQDMDHENMFWYRQDPGLGLRLIYFSYDVKMKEKGDIPEGYSVSREKKERFSLILESASTNQTSMYLCASSQTGEEEKLFFGSGTQLSVL.

This clone has a handful of counts. The chain recombines TRBV19 with TRBJ2-2; tentatively, D is TRBD2 (5 bases). V lost 8 bases to trimming and J lost 3 bases, with 13 bases between them. Germline loops: CDR1 LNHDA, CDR2 SQIVND (reference sequence). The CDR3 totals 14 residues. CDR3 region: CASRRLRDTGELFF. The CDR3 nucleotides read TGTGCCAGTCGAAGACTAAGAGACACCGGGGAGCTGTTTTTT.

In this sample, this clone turned up a few times. Other DNA variants within this sample encode the same CDR3. This rearrangement joins TRBV6-5 to TRBJ1-2; 9 nucleotides agree with TRBD1. Germline values: CDR1 MNHEY, CDR2 SVGAGI. The CDR3 runs 14 residues. The J segment lost 7 bases and the V segment lost 0 bases, leaving 3 bases of the junction unmatched. CDR3 coding DNA: TGTGCCAGCAGTTACTCGGGACAGGGTAGTGGCTACACCTTC. Protein sequence: CASSYSGQGSGYTF.

This sequence joins TRBV6-6 and TRBJ2-7, with D maybe TRBD2 (8 bases). This CDR3 region has 15 residues. Trimming took off 8 bases at V and 0 bases at J, with 17 bases between the two ends. Germline V gives CDR1 MNHNY, CDR2 SVGAGI (reference sequence). The CDR3 DNA reads TGTGCCAGCCGCATTAGCGGGGACAGCTCCTACGAGCAGTACTTC. Translation gives CASRISGDSSYEQYF.

This chain joins TRBV29-1 and TRBJ1-1; 9 positions match TRBD1. This CDR3 is built from 11 residues. J was trimmed by 10 bases and V by 6 bases; bases with no gene match: 6. The V gene's germline CDR1 is SQVTM and CDR2 ANQGSEA. The CDR3 sequence: CSVETGGIAFF. Here the CDR3 DNA reads TGCAGCGTGGAGACAGGGGGAATAGCTTTCTTT.

This chain connects TRBV29-1 to TRBJ1-2; 12 bases map to TRBD1. The length of the CDR3 is 14 residues. V was pared by 6 bases and J by 5 bases, with 7 bases of the junction left unmatched. Germline V CDR1 and CDR2: SQVTM, ANQGSEA. DNA for the CDR3: TGCAGCGTCTCAGGGACAGGGGGCGCGTATGGCTACACCTTC. It is translated as CSVSGTGGAYGYTF.

This chain links TRBV11-1 with TRBJ2-2, with D unresolved. V lost 5 bases and J 4 bases, leaving 14 bases between the germline ends. Germline V gives CDR1 SGHAT, CDR2 FQDESV (reference sequence). This CDR3 has 15 amino acids. The CDR3 nucleotides are TGTGCCAGCAGCCCGTCGCCACCGGGCACCGGGGAGCTGTTTTTT. This encodes CASSPSPPGTGELFF.

The J gene is TRBJ2-7, the V gene TRBV27; D call uncertain. The V and J ends lost 6 bases and 4 bases respectively, with 16 bases between them. Per the germline V gene, CDR1 is MNHEY and CDR2 is SMNVEV (reference sequence). The CDR3 is made up of 14 amino acids. CDR3 DNA: TGTGCCAGCAGCCTAGGATTTCCCGATTACGAGCAGTACTTC. Translated, it gives CASSLGFPDYEQYF.

The V call is TRBV27, the J call TRBJ1-5, with TRBD1 matching 11 bases. CDR1 is MNHEY, CDR2 SMNVEV, per germline (reference sequence). The CDR3 sequence is 16 residues long. Trimming cost V 6 bases and J 6 bases; bases outside gene matches: 10. The DNA of the CDR3 is TGTGCCAGCAGGACCGGACAGGGGGCACCGGGTCAGCCCCAGCATTTT. This encodes CASRTGQGAPGQPQHF.

This clone was found a few times. The J gene is TRBJ1-6, the V gene TRBV18; D is perhaps TRBD1 (5 bases). Trimming left V 3 bases short and J 10 bases short, with 22 bases between. The CDR3 contains 17 residues. CDR1 and CDR2 from the germline V gene are KGHSH and LQKENI. The CDR3 is CASSPPRGGVEGSPLHF. In DNA form, the CDR3 reads TGTGCCAGCTCACCCCCCCGGGGCGGGGTTGAGGGATCACCCCTCCACTTT. Based on the CDR3 plus reference TRBV18 and TRBJ1-6, the full variable domain is NAGVMQNPRHLVRRRGQEARLRCSPMKGHSHVYWYRQLPEEGLKFMVYLQKENIIDESGMPKERFSAEFPKEGPSILRIQQVVRGDSAAYFCASSPPRGGVEGSPLHFGNGTRLTVT.

The chain combines TRBV9 with TRBJ2-2; 10 positions match TRBD2. CDR3 length: 17 amino acids. CDR1 is SGDLS, CDR2 YYNGEE, per germline. V shed 0 bases, J shed 4 bases, and the junction held 6 bases outside the gene matches. In DNA form, the CDR3 reads TGTGCCAGCAGCGTAGGGTCTAGCGGGGGACCCACCGGGGAGCTGTTTTTT. Amino acids: CASSVGSSGGPTGELFF.

The rearrangement links TRBV5-1 to TRBJ2-1, with 7 nucleotides matching TRBD2. The CDR3 covers 13 residues. The germline V gene encodes CDR1 SGHRS and CDR2 YFSETQ. After removal of 4 bases from V and 5 bases from J, the junction contained 3 bases not matched to a gene. The CDR3 region has the DNA TGCGCCAGCAGCGAAACTAGCGACAATGAGCAGTTCTTC. The encoded protein is CASSETSDNEQFF. The entire variable domain, with the rest obtained from reference TRBV5-1 and TRBJ2-1, is as follows: KAGVTQTPRYLIKTRGQQVTLSCSPISGHRSVSWYQQTPGQGLQFLFEYFSETQRNKGNFPGRFSGRQFSNSRSEMNVSTLELGDSALYLCASSETSDNEQFFGPGTRLTVL.

The rearrangement links TRBV5-4 to TRBJ2-2; D might be TRBD1 (5 bases). CDR1 SGHNT and CDR2 YYREEE come from the germline V gene (reference sequence). The CDR3 has 16 amino acids. V lost 4 bases, J lost 8 bases, and 21 bases lay in between. CDR3 nucleotides: TGTGCCAGCAGCCCAGGATCCCAGGGTCTGGGGGGGGAGCTGTTTTTT. Amino acids: CASSPGSQGLGGELFF.

V is TRBV6-5 and J is TRBJ2-7; D is perhaps TRBD2 (5 bases). Trimming left V 10 bases short and J 5 bases short, with 12 bases between. The CDR3 is 11 amino acids. From germline, CDR1 is MNHEY and CDR2 SVGAGI. CDR3 in amino acids: CATSYGDEQYF. CDR3 DNA: TGTGCCACCTCGTACGGGGACGAGCAGTACTTC.

The chain combines TRBV7-6 with TRBJ1-5, with D possibly being TRBD1 (6 bases). Germline V gene sequence: CDR1 SGHVS, CDR2 FNYEAQ. The V gene lost 4 bases and the J gene lost 6 bases, with 16 bases spanning the gap. The CDR3 runs 15 residues. CDR3 DNA: TGTGCCAGCAGCTCAGGGACGGGGGGCGGTCAGCCCCAGCATTTT. Protein product: CASSSGTGGGQPQHF.